The source of this TCR beta chain is a study of blood T cell repertoires in COVID-19. Looking at the study overall: Samples of COVID-19 (acute and convalescent) were obtained from the United States, Italy and Spain. The cDNA or gDNA used as material had been derived from T cells, B-cell-depleted T cells, or PBMCs.

One Seattle source followed patients from active infection through their disease course. V lost 3 bases, J lost 7 bases, and 4 bases stayed unmatched. The CDR3 runs 14 residues. CDR1 and CDR2 (germline): SGHRS, YFSETQ. Under the authors' procedure: Researchers report that nucleated cell counts were estimated from reference gene primer amplification. Repertoires were generated with immunoSEQ multiplex PCR, while TCRdb's copy carries only in-frame clones and drops some. V and J calls and clone size are as listed in that table; D and trimming were resolved from the DNA. The sample has over 150,000 clones; approximately 91% are singletons.

The chain has TRBV5-1 and TRBJ2-2; 9 nucleotides match TRBD1. This TCR derives from a young man with COVID-19, enrolled during active disease. Material for sequencing was peripheral blood. The CDR3 nucleotides read TGCGCCAGCAGCTCAGGACAGGGGCACGGGGAGCTGTTTTTT. Its translation is CASSSGQGHGELFF.